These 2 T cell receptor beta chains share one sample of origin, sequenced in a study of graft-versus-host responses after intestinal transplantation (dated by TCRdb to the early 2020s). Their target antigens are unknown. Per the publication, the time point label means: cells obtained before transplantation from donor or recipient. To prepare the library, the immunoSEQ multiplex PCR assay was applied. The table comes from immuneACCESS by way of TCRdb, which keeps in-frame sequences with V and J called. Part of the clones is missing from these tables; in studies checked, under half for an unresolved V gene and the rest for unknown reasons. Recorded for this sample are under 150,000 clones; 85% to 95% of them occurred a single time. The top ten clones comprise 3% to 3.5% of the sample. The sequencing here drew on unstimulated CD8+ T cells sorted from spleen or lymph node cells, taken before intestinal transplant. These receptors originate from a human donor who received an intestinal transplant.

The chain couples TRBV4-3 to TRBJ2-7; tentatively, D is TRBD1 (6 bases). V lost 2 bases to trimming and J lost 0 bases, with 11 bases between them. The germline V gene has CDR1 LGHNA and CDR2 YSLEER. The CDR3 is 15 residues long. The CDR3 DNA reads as TGCGCCAGCAGCCAACTTACAGGGCCCTCCTACGAGCAGTACTTC. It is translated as CASSQLTGPSYEQYF.

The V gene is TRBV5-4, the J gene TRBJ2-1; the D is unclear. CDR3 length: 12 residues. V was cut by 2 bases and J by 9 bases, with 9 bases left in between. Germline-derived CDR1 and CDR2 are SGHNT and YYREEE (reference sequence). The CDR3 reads CASSFHNSEQFF. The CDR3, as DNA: TGTGCCAGCAGCTTCCACAATTCTGAGCAGTTCTTC.